This T cell receptor beta chain is from a study of post-analysis software for immune sequencing data. Regarding the study as a whole: TRBV segments more frequent in patients than in controls numbered several and included TRBV5-6, TRBV5-1 and TRBV20-1.

The V gene lost 3 bases and the J gene lost 4 bases, with 12 bases spanning the gap. The CDR3 covers 13 residues. In germline, CDR1 is DFQATT, CDR2 SNEGSKA (reference sequence). Turning to this clonotype: Its antigen is not known.

TCR beta cDNA libraries had unique molecular identifiers. TCRdb passed the PCR reads through MiXCR, listing each CDR3 protein once. The top ten hold roughly 0.53% of the sample, which has about 800,000 distinct CDR3 sequences, about 32% seen once. This clonotype originated in a girl aged 10 to 17 with multiple sclerosis. V and J are TRBV20-1 and TRBJ1-1, with unresolved D. Sequencing was done on a sample of blood. The CDR3 loop is CSARGTQSTEAFF. The CDR3 nucleotides are TGCAGTGCTAGGGGCACTCAAAGCACTGAAGCTTTCTTT.